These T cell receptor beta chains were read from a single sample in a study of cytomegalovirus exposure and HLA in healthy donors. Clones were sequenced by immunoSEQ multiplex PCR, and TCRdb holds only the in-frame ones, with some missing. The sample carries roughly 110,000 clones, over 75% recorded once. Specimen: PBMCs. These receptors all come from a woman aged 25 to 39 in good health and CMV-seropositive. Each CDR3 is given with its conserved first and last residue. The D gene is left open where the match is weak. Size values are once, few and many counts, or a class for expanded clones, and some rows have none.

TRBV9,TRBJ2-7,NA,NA,TGTGCCAGCAGCGTAGTCCCTAGTATTCAGGGAGGCGAGCAGTACTTC,CASSVVPSIQGGEQYF
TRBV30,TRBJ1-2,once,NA,TGTGCCTGGACGGGAGCTAACTATGGCTACACCTTC,CAWTGANYGYTF
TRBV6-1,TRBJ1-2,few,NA,TGTGCCAGCAGTGAGGACACCTATGGCTACACCTTC,CASSEDTYGYTF
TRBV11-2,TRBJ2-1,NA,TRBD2,TGTGCCAGCAGCTTAGATCCGGGACTAGCGGGAGGGTTGCACCACAATGAGCAGTTCTTC,CASSLDPGLAGGLHHNEQFF
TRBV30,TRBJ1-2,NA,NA,TGTGCCTGGACCCCAGGGGCGGCAGACTATGGCTACACCTTC,CAWTPGAADYGYTF
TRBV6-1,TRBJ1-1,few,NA,TGTGCCAGCAGTGAAGACCAGTTGTCATACACTGAAGCTTTCTTT,CASSEDQLSYTEAFF
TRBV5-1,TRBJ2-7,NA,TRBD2,TGCGCCAGCGGGACCCAGGCCAGCGGGGGCCCCAACTCCTACGAGCAGTACTTC,CASGTQASGGPNSYEQYF
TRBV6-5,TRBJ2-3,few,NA,TGTGCCAGCAGAAATTACGGGAGATTCGCAGATACGCAGTATTTT,CASRNYGRFADTQYF
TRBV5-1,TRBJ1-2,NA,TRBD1,TGCGCCAGCAGCTCCACCTCGACAGGGGGGAATGGCTACACCTTC,CASSSTSTGGNGYTF
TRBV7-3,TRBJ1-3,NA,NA,TGTGCCAGCAGCTTAAGCAGGGCGGACACCATATATTTT,CASSLSRADTIYF
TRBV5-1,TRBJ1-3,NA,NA,TGCGCCAGCTCCGCAGGGCTATCTGGAAACACCATATATTTT,CASSAGLSGNTIYF
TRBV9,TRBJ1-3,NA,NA,TGTGCCAGCAGCCCTACCGACAGTTTTGGAAACACCATATATTTT,CASSPTDSFGNTIYF
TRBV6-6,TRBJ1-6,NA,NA,TGTGCCAGCAGCGACATCGGGGGTTTCGATTCACCCCTCCACTTT,CASSDIGGFDSPLHF
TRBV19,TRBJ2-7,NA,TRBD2,TGTGCCAGTAGTGGCACGGGCGGGGGGTTTGGGGAGCAGTACTTC,CASSGTGGGFGEQYF
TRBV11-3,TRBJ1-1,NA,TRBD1,TGTGCCAGCAGCTCCCGGGACAGGGGGTATGAAGCTTTCTTT,CASSSRDRGYEAFF
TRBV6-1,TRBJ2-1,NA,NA,TGTGCCAGCAGTGAATGGACAGCCAGCTACAATGAGCAGTTCTTC,CASSEWTASYNEQFF
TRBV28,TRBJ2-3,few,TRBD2,TGTGCCAGCAACCTAGCGGGAGCTCGCAGCACAGATACGCAGTATTTT,CASNLAGARSTDTQYF
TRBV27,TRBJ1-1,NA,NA,TGTGCCAGCAGGGTCTGGGGGGATGGCACTGAAGCTTTCTTT,CASRVWGDGTEAFF
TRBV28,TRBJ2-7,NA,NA,TGTGCCAGCAGGTCCAAGGGGACCTACGAGCAGTACTTC,CASRSKGTYEQYF
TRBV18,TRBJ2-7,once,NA,TGTGCCAGCTCCCCCGTTGCGGGGGCAGCATACGAGCAGTACTTC,CASSPVAGAAYEQYF
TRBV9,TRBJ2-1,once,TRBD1,TGTGCCAGCAGCGCTCCCCCGGGACAGGTCGGCAATGAGCAGTTCTTC,CASSAPPGQVGNEQFF
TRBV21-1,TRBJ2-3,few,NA,TGTGCCAGCAGCCCACTGCGGACGGGAGACACAGATACGCAGTATTTT,CASSPLRTGDTDTQYF
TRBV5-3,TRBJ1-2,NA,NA,TGTGCCAGCGGCAAAGACAGGTTTCGTGGCTACACCTTC,CASGKDRFRGYTF
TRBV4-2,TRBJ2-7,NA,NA,TGTGCCAGCCGGAGGGGCCAATCCTACGAGCAGTACTTC,CASRRGQSYEQYF
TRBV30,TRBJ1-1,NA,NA,TGTGCCCGGAGGGCGGGAAACACTGAAGCTTTCTTT,CARRAGNTEAFF
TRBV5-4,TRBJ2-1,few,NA,TGTGCCAGCAGCTGGGGGGGCCCCTACAATGAGCAGTTCTTC,CASSWGGPYNEQFF